This T cell receptor beta chain is from a study of blood T cell repertoires in COVID-19 (dated by TCRdb to between 2020 and 2021). About the study as a whole: The collaborator samples originated in the United States, Italy and Spain and spanned the acute and convalescent phases of COVID-19. The prospective study material was composed of cDNA or gDNA derived from T cells, B-cell-depleted T cells, or PBMCs. The dataset comprised deeply sampled blood TCRbeta repertoires from subjects exposed to, actively infected with, or recovered from COVID-19. A freely available public database, intended as a resource for researchers studying the immune response to SARS-CoV-2, is where the repertoires were released. The samples were drawn from the first 160 participants of the ongoing ImmuneRACE study and from 1,254 subjects provided by 6 global collaborators. A de-identified subject ID, COVID-19 status, age in years and sex were almost always included in the sample metadata. HLA class I and class II types, where available, came from metadata supplied by the sample provider rather than from assay-based typing. The study at large found these results: The quantity of clinical and demographic metadata differed by source and by participant and was supplied without curation.

TCRbeta CDR3 regions were amplified from genomic DNA using the immunoSEQ Assay, a bias-controlled multiplex PCR. Under the source paper's analysis protocol: Within the assay, amplification of reference gene primers was used to estimate how many nucleated cells each sample contained. Sequence reads were collapsed and filtered to measure the absolute abundance of every unique TCRbeta CDR3 rearrangement. For each sample, productive Simpson clonality was calculated as the square root of Simpson's diversity index across productive rearrangements. Held by TCRdb, this immuneACCESS table contains in-frame sequences only and omits some clones. Under half of the omission traces to an unresolved V gene where checked; the cause of the rest is unknown. V and J calls and clone size are those listed in that table; D and trimming were worked out from the DNA. Recorded for this sample are about 150,000 clones; 85% to 90% of them occurred a single time. The ten largest clones add up to roughly 12% of the sample.

About this clone itself: The antigen it binds to is not known. It has no much larger one-base neighbor in the sample; base qualities were not kept.

The CDR3 contains 17 residues, cysteine and phenylalanine counted. Solely the CDR3 DNA is kept, with 51 bases framed from the first base. The V end loses 5 bases and the J end loses 1 base, and a stretch of 20 bases separates them. From the germline V gene (reference sequence), CDR1 is LNHDA and CDR2 is SQIVND. One collaborating source in Seattle enrolled patients during active infection and followed them longitudinally through the course of disease. Each collaborating institution followed its own protocols to collect whole blood in K2EDTA tubes. Collaborator samples were shipped for TCRbeta analysis as frozen whole blood, isolated PBMCs, or DNA extracted from either sample type.

This receptor was obtained from a man aged 18 to 29 with COVID-19, enrolled during active disease. Material: peripheral blood. In this chain, TRBV19 is recombined with TRBJ1-1; confidence is insufficient to name the D gene. The CDR3 here reads CASSPDPWQVGNTEAFF. The DNA is TGTGCCAGTAGTCCCGATCCGTGGCAGGTTGGGAACACTGAAGCTTTCTTT.